A selection of T cell receptor beta chains follows, all from one sample in a study of blood T cell repertoires in COVID-19. TCRdb's copy holds only in-frame clones and misses some; the assay was immunoSEQ multiplex PCR. The profile covers under 100,000 clones, with about nine tenths appearing a single time and about 15% taken by the ten largest. Sequencing input: peripheral blood. All receptors come from a male donor with acute or convalescent COVID-19. The CDR3 runs from the conserved cysteine through the conserved F or W. The order of the fields is J gene, clone size, D gene, V gene, CDR3 DNA, CDR3 protein. A D gene is named only where the DNA matches it firmly. Where a row states a size, it is once, few, many or the class of an expanded clone; other rows omit it.

j_gene: TRBJ2-2
abundance: NA
d_gene: TRBD2
v_gene: TRBV7-3
CDR3nt: TGTGCCAGCAGCTTAACCCGACTAGCGCACACCGGGGAGCTGTTTTTT
CDR3aa: CASSLTRLAHTGELFF

j_gene: TRBJ1-1
abundance: NA
d_gene: NA
v_gene: TRBV2
CDR3nt: TGTGCCAGCACCGTTAACAGGGTTTTTTTTGAAGCTTTCTTT
CDR3aa: CASTVNRVFFEAFF

j_gene: TRBJ2-7
abundance: NA
d_gene: TRBD2
v_gene: TRBV5-1
CDR3nt: TGCGCCAGCAGGGGAGCGGGGGGGAGGAACGAGCAGTACTTC
CDR3aa: CASRGAGGRNEQYF

j_gene: TRBJ2-2
abundance: once
d_gene: NA
v_gene: TRBV5-1
CDR3nt: TGCGCCAGCAGCTTGCCGGCGGACGGGGAGCTGTTTTTT
CDR3aa: CASSLPADGELFF

j_gene: TRBJ1-2
abundance: NA
d_gene: NA
v_gene: TRBV5-1
CDR3nt: TGCGCCAGCAGCTTGGAACAGACCATATTCGGCTACACCTTC
CDR3aa: CASSLEQTIFGYTF

j_gene: TRBJ2-3
abundance: NA
d_gene: NA
v_gene: TRBV5-1
CDR3nt: TGCGCCAGCAGCATACTACCGGGACCTCGGGACTCGGATACGCAGTATTTT
CDR3aa: CASSILPGPRDSDTQYF

j_gene: TRBJ1-3
abundance: NA
d_gene: TRBD1
v_gene: TRBV18
CDR3nt: TGTGCCAGCTCACCTCCGGGACAGCAAACTGGAAACACCATATATTTT
CDR3aa: CASSPPGQQTGNTIYF

j_gene: TRBJ2-3
abundance: NA
d_gene: TRBD1
v_gene: TRBV19
CDR3nt: TGTGCCAGTAGTCTGGGACAGGGGACAAGCACAGATACGCAGTATTTT
CDR3aa: CASSLGQGTSTDTQYF

j_gene: TRBJ2-2
abundance: NA
d_gene: TRBD2
v_gene: TRBV4-2
CDR3nt: TGTGCCAGCAGCCTTGGACTAGCGGGGGGTACGAACACCGGGGAGCTGTTTTTT
CDR3aa: CASSLGLAGGTNTGELFF

j_gene: TRBJ1-5
abundance: NA
d_gene: NA
v_gene: TRBV20-1
CDR3nt: TGCAGTGCTAGTGGACAGACCCATAGCAATCAGCCCCAGCATTTT
CDR3aa: CSASGQTHSNQPQHF

j_gene: TRBJ2-7
abundance: NA
d_gene: NA
v_gene: TRBV28
CDR3nt: TGTGCCAGCAGGACAGGTTCCTACGAGCAGTACTTC
CDR3aa: CASRTGSYEQYF

j_gene: TRBJ1-2
abundance: NA
d_gene: TRBD1
v_gene: TRBV28
CDR3nt: TGTGCCAGCAGTCGGGACAGGGTCGAAGGCTACACCTTC
CDR3aa: CASSRDRVEGYTF

j_gene: TRBJ2-3
abundance: NA
d_gene: TRBD2
v_gene: TRBV3-1/TRBV3-2
CDR3nt: TGTGCCAGCAGCCACCTAAGCGGGGGGACCACAGATACGCAGTATTTT
CDR3aa: CASSHLSGGTTDTQYF

j_gene: TRBJ2-5
abundance: NA
d_gene: NA
v_gene: TRBV9
CDR3nt: TGTGCCAGCAGCTTTTCCCCGGACAAACAAGAGACCCAGTACTTC
CDR3aa: CASSFSPDKQETQYF

j_gene: TRBJ2-7
abundance: NA
d_gene: TRBD1
v_gene: TRBV5-6
CDR3nt: TGTGCCAGCAGCCATCGGTTGGACAGGGTTTGGGACGAGCAGTACTTC
CDR3aa: CASSHRLDRVWDEQYF

j_gene: TRBJ1-5
abundance: NA
d_gene: NA
v_gene: TRBV19
CDR3nt: TGTGCCAGCGAAGGGGGGGCCAGCTCTTATAGCAATCAGCCCCAGCATTTT
CDR3aa: CASEGGASSYSNQPQHF

j_gene: TRBJ2-5
abundance: NA
d_gene: TRBD2
v_gene: TRBV7-2
CDR3nt: TGTGCCAGCAGCTTAGCGGGGGGGCAAGAGACCCAGTACTTC
CDR3aa: CASSLAGGQETQYF

j_gene: TRBJ1-5
abundance: NA
d_gene: TRBD1
v_gene: TRBV18
CDR3nt: TGTGCCAGCTCATCCGGACAGGGGGCGAGCAATCAGCCCCAGCATTTT
CDR3aa: CASSSGQGASNQPQHF

j_gene: TRBJ1-3
abundance: NA
d_gene: NA
v_gene: TRBV18
CDR3nt: TGTGCCAGCTCCTCCGGGACTGTCTTTACCTCTGGAAACACCATATATTTT
CDR3aa: CASSSGTVFTSGNTIYF

j_gene: TRBJ2-7
abundance: NA
d_gene: TRBD1
v_gene: TRBV2
CDR3nt: TGTGCCAGCAGTGGGACAGGCCCCGAGCAGTACTTC
CDR3aa: CASSGTGPEQYF

j_gene: TRBJ1-1
abundance: NA
d_gene: NA
v_gene: TRBV18
CDR3nt: TGTGCCAGCTCACCACTCGGGGGAGTGAACACTGAAGCTTTCTTT
CDR3aa: CASSPLGGVNTEAFF

j_gene: TRBJ1-6
abundance: NA
d_gene: TRBD1
v_gene: TRBV4-2
CDR3nt: TGTGCCAGCAGTCGCACAGGGGATAATTCACCCCTCCACTTT
CDR3aa: CASSRTGDNSPLHF

j_gene: TRBJ1-4
abundance: NA
d_gene: NA
v_gene: TRBV6-6
CDR3nt: TGTGCCAGCAGTTACAGGACACCTAATGAAAAACTGTTTTTT
CDR3aa: CASSYRTPNEKLFF

j_gene: TRBJ1-4
abundance: NA
d_gene: NA
v_gene: TRBV18
CDR3nt: TGTGCCAGCTCACCGACACCCGCAACTAATGAAAAACTGTTTTTT
CDR3aa: CASSPTPATNEKLFF

j_gene: TRBJ2-5
abundance: NA
d_gene: NA
v_gene: TRBV3-1/TRBV3-2
CDR3nt: TGTGCCAGCAGCCAAGCCTTCGGGACAAGGGGACAAGAGACCCAGTACTTC
CDR3aa: CASSQAFGTRGQETQYF

j_gene: TRBJ2-7
abundance: NA
d_gene: TRBD1
v_gene: TRBV7-2
CDR3nt: TGTGCCAGCAGCCTCGACAGGGGACCTACCTACGAGCAGTACTTC
CDR3aa: CASSLDRGPTYEQYF

j_gene: TRBJ2-5
abundance: NA
d_gene: TRBD2
v_gene: TRBV7-2
CDR3nt: TGTGCCAGCAGCTCTTGGACTAGCGGGGGGGCCGGAGAGACCCAGTACTTC
CDR3aa: CASSSWTSGGAGETQYF

j_gene: TRBJ1-2
abundance: NA
d_gene: NA
v_gene: TRBV20-1
CDR3nt: TGCAGTGCTAGAGAGAGCGGGGGCTACACCTTC
CDR3aa: CSARESGGYTF

j_gene: TRBJ1-3
abundance: NA
d_gene: TRBD1
v_gene: TRBV19
CDR3nt: TGTGCCAGTATGAGGGACAGGGCTGGAAACACCATATATTTT
CDR3aa: CASMRDRAGNTIYF

j_gene: TRBJ2-7
abundance: many
d_gene: TRBD2
v_gene: TRBV29-1
CDR3nt: TGCAGCGTTGATTTGGGGGGGTCCTACGAGCAGTACTTC
CDR3aa: CSVDLGGSYEQYF

j_gene: TRBJ1-4
abundance: NA
d_gene: NA
v_gene: TRBV3-1/TRBV3-2
CDR3nt: TGTGCCAGCAGCCAAGTACTAAATGAAAAACTGTTTTTT
CDR3aa: CASSQVLNEKLFF

j_gene: TRBJ2-5
abundance: NA
d_gene: TRBD2
v_gene: TRBV6-6
CDR3nt: TGTGCCAGCAGTTGGGGGGAGGGAGAGACCCAGTACTTC
CDR3aa: CASSWGEGETQYF

j_gene: TRBJ1-5
abundance: NA
d_gene: NA
v_gene: TRBV7-7
CDR3nt: TGTGCCAGCAGCTTTTACGGGGTAGGGTCTATTCAGCCCCAGCATTTT
CDR3aa: CASSFYGVGSIQPQHF

j_gene: TRBJ2-7
abundance: NA
d_gene: NA
v_gene: TRBV20-1
CDR3nt: TGCAGTGCTAGTGGGCCCACTAATAGCTACGAGCAGTACTTC
CDR3aa: CSASGPTNSYEQYF

j_gene: TRBJ1-5
abundance: NA
d_gene: NA
v_gene: TRBV28
CDR3nt: TGTGCCGCGTGCCTTCCGGGGGGGAAAAATCAGCCCCAGCATTTT
CDR3aa: CAACLPGGKNQPQHF

j_gene: TRBJ1-2
abundance: NA
d_gene: NA
v_gene: TRBV5-4
CDR3nt: TGTGCCAGCAGCTTGGAAGGGGCGACATTCTATGGCTACACCTTC
CDR3aa: CASSLEGATFYGYTF

j_gene: TRBJ1-2
abundance: NA
d_gene: NA
v_gene: TRBV5-6
CDR3nt: TGTGCCAGCAGCCCCGGGAACTATGGCTACACCTTC
CDR3aa: CASSPGNYGYTF

j_gene: TRBJ2-1
abundance: NA
d_gene: NA
v_gene: TRBV28
CDR3nt: TGTGCCAGCAGTTTTTGGCAGGGGGGAAATGAGCAGTTCTTC
CDR3aa: CASSFWQGGNEQFF

j_gene: TRBJ2-3
abundance: NA
d_gene: NA
v_gene: TRBV3-1/TRBV3-2
CDR3nt: TGTGCCAGCAGCCAATCCTCTAGCCCGCACGCAGATACGCAGTATTTT
CDR3aa: CASSQSSSPHADTQYF

j_gene: TRBJ1-1
abundance: NA
d_gene: NA
v_gene: TRBV18
CDR3nt: TGTGCCAGCTCATCCTCTTTACAGGGAAACACTGAAGCTTTCTTT
CDR3aa: CASSSSLQGNTEAFF

j_gene: TRBJ1-4
abundance: NA
d_gene: TRBD1
v_gene: TRBV9
CDR3nt: TGTGCCAGCAGCGTAGCCCCGGACAGGAATGAAAAACTGTTTTTT
CDR3aa: CASSVAPDRNEKLFF

j_gene: TRBJ1-1
abundance: NA
d_gene: NA
v_gene: TRBV19
CDR3nt: TGTGCCAGCAGGGATTACACTGAAGCTTTCTTT
CDR3aa: CASRDYTEAFF

j_gene: TRBJ1-5
abundance: NA
d_gene: NA
v_gene: TRBV6-6
CDR3nt: TGTGCCAGCAGGCCCCCGGGACAAGTGGAGAATCAGCCCCAGCATTTT
CDR3aa: CASRPPGQVENQPQHF

j_gene: TRBJ1-2
abundance: NA
d_gene: TRBD1
v_gene: TRBV6-5
CDR3nt: TGTGCCAGCTTAAGGGACAGGTTCTCCCCTTATGGCTACACCTTC
CDR3aa: CASLRDRFSPYGYTF

j_gene: TRBJ1-2
abundance: NA
d_gene: NA
v_gene: TRBV12-3/TRBV12-4
CDR3nt: TGTGCCAGCAGTTTTCGGGACAACTTTGGCTACACCTTC
CDR3aa: CASSFRDNFGYTF

j_gene: TRBJ1-6
abundance: NA
d_gene: NA
v_gene: TRBV6-1
CDR3nt: TGTGCCAGCAGTGAGTCGGTCCCAGCGGGGTCGGGACCCCTCCACTTT
CDR3aa: CASSESVPAGSGPLHF

j_gene: TRBJ2-2
abundance: once
d_gene: NA
v_gene: TRBV5-1
CDR3nt: TGCGCCAGCAGCCCCGACGGGTTGCCCGGGGAGCTGTTTTTT
CDR3aa: CASSPDGLPGELFF

j_gene: TRBJ2-1
abundance: NA
d_gene: NA
v_gene: TRBV19
CDR3nt: TGTGCCAGTAGTATAACAGGGTCGTATGAGCAGTTCTTC
CDR3aa: CASSITGSYEQFF

j_gene: TRBJ2-3
abundance: NA
d_gene: NA
v_gene: TRBV4-2
CDR3nt: TGTGCCAGCAGCCTAGGGGGGGGCGGGACAGATACGCAGTATTTT
CDR3aa: CASSLGGGGTDTQYF